This T cell receptor (beta chain) is from a study of PD-1 blockade in classical Hodgkin lymphoma. Each patient experienced a relapse that followed autologous stem cell transplantation, and brentuximab vedotin exposure varied. Measured with immunoSEQ multiplex PCR; TCRdb has only the in-frame clones, and not every one. The sample lists tens of thousands of clones, around 75% seen once, with over 13% in the top ten. Remarks on this clone: The antigen remains unidentified.

Study observations and caveats: A reduction in baseline TCR diversity was reportedly seen in newly diagnosed patients relative to healthy donors. CD4+ TCR diversity climbed significantly by C4D1, unlike CD8+ TCR diversity.

CDR3 size: 14 residues. Trimming cost V 3 bases and J 4 bases, with 9 bases left between them. In germline, CDR1 is ENHRY, CDR2 SYGVKD. The sequencing used peripheral blood mononuclear cells (PBMCs), collected before the second cycle of nivolumab. This chain uses TRBV10-3 with TRBJ2-2; D possibly corresponds to TRBD1 (5 bases). This sequence originates from a human donor with classical Hodgkin lymphoma. CDR3 sequence reads: CAISDGATTGELFF. CDR3 nucleotides: TGTGCCATCAGTGATGGGGCTACCACCGGGGAGCTGTTTTTT.